The 14 T cell receptor beta chains given below trace back to one sample, sequenced in a study of T cells in Graves' hyperthyroidism and ophthalmopathy. RNA transcripts were the template for amplifying TCR beta CDR3 regions. The study used the HTBI primer set for a first-round RT-PCR of the TCR CDR3. TCRdb re-analysed the multiplex PCR reads in MiXCR, keeping a single row per CDR3 protein. This table has about 570,000 distinct CDR3 sequences, about half appearing once. The material sequenced was peripheral blood or thyroid tissue (not recorded which). Receptors were obtained from an adult woman with Graves' disease, either hyperthyroidism or ophthalmopathy (not recorded which).

The chain carries TRBV7-8 and TRBJ2-2; the D is unclear. The CDR3 totals 14 residues. Trimming took off 5 bases at V and 5 bases at J, with 12 bases between the two ends. Looked up from germline, CDR1 is SGHVS and CDR2 is FQNEAQ. Here the CDR3 reads CASSLGMGTGELFF. The CDR3, as DNA: TGTGCCAGCAGCCTGGGGATGGGAACCGGGGAGCTGTTTTTT.

This chain connects TRBV20-1 to TRBJ2-5; 11 bases are a match to TRBD2. J was trimmed by 5 bases and V by 6 bases; bases with no gene match: 8. The germline V gene has CDR1 DFQATT and CDR2 SNEGSKA (reference sequence). The CDR3 runs to 14 residues. The CDR3 DNA follows: TGCAGTGCCCCGACTAGCGGGGTTTCGGAGACCCAGTACTTC. It translates to CSAPTSGVSETQYF.

This clonotype was found many times. The rearrangement uses TRBV29-1 and TRBJ1-1; no reliable D call. The V end was cut by 0 bases, the J end by 4 bases, with 3 bases between. This CDR3 contains 11 residues. Germline lookup yields CDR1 SQVTM and CDR2 ANQGSEA. CDR3 bases: TGCAGCGTTGAAGAGTCCACTGAAGCTTTCTTT. Translated: CSVEESTEAFF.

This chain links TRBV29-1 with TRBJ2-5, with D perhaps matching TRBD2 (6 bases). Trimming cost V 8 bases and J 0 bases, with 19 bases left between them. This CDR3 region has 15 residues. Germline-derived CDR1 and CDR2 are SQVTM and ANQGSEA. The CDR3 sequence: CSRRDSVSDQETQYF. DNA for the CDR3: TGCAGCCGAAGGGACTCAGTAAGCGACCAAGAGACCCAGTACTTC.

This clonotype has just a few counts. Just one base apart from a much larger clone, this may be a read error. The V and J genes are TRBV6-5 and TRBJ1-1; D is possibly TRBD1 (6 bases). Germline loops: CDR1 MNHEY, CDR2 SVGAGI. The CDR3 consists of 12 residues. V lost 9 bases, J lost 4 bases, and 12 bases lay in between. The CDR3 sequence is CARDSQSTEAFF. In DNA form, the CDR3 reads TGTGCCAGGGACAGCCAGAGCACTGAAGCTTTCTTT.

This clonotype was seen repeatedly, ten times or more. The chain is built from TRBV7-3 and TRBJ1-1; TRBD1 agrees at 7 bases. The CDR3 consists of 17 residues. The junction had 18 bases not matched to a gene; V was cut back by 3 bases and J by 8 bases. Looked up from germline, CDR1 is SGHTA and CDR2 is FQGTGA. The CDR3 DNA follows: TGTGCCAGCAGCTTTGGGGAAACTACAGGGGAAGGTGGGGAAGCTTTCTTT. It specifies CASSFGETTGEGGEAFF. The whole variable domain, filled in from reference TRBV7-3 and TRBJ1-1, reads GAGVSQTPSNKVTEKGKYVELRCDPISGHTALYWYRQSLGQGPEFLIYFQGTGAADDSGLPNDRFFAVRPEGSVSTLKIQRTERGDSAVYLCASSFGETTGEGGEAFFGQGTRLTVV.

The CDR3 loop is CASSPGEREKLFF. As DNA, the CDR3 is TGCGCCAGCAGTCCAGGGGAAAGAGAAAAACTGTTTTTT. The rearrangement links TRBV5-1 to TRBJ1-4; D is perhaps TRBD1 (6 bases). The CDR3 runs to 13 residues. V shed 5 bases and J shed 8 bases, with 13 bases lying between them. Germline V gene data show CDR1 as SGHRS and CDR2 as YFSETQ. The full variable domain, completed using reference TRBV5-1 and TRBJ1-4, is KAGVTQTPRYLIKTRGQQVTLSCSPISGHRSVSWYQQTPGQGLQFLFEYFSETQRNKGNFPGRFSGRQFSNSRSEMNVSTLELGDSALYLCASSPGEREKLFFGSGTQLSVL.

On this clonotype itself: The junction shows a germline mismatch at one end, possibly a read error. V usage is TRBV20-1 and J usage is TRBJ1-2; D not resolved. Germline CDR1 is DFQATT and CDR2 is SNEGSKA (reference sequence). The CDR3 totals 11 residues. The CDR3 spells CSARELRGSAF. For the CDR3, the DNA is TGCAGTGCTAGGGAGCTTAGAGGGAGTGCCTTC.

The V call is TRBV10-2, the J call TRBJ1-6, with 9 bases identical to TRBD1. The CDR3 is 15 amino acids. The trim removed 3 bases at V and 8 bases at J, leaving 5 bases unmatched. Germline CDR1 is WSHSY and CDR2 is SAAADI. The CDR3 sequence: CASSEGTGSYSPLHF. DNA of the CDR3: TGCGCCAGCAGTGAAGGGACAGGGTCTTATTCACCCCTCCACTTT.

This clonotype was found many times. The V gene is TRBV7-8, the J gene TRBJ1-2, with D hard to call. Deletions cut 5 bases from V and 8 bases from J, with 18 bases between. CDR1 and CDR2 (germline): SGHVS, FQNEAQ. This CDR3 has 14 amino acids. As DNA, the CDR3 is TGTGCCAGCAGCCAAGGCACCAGTCCTCAAGGCTACACCTTC. Translated, it gives CASSQGTSPQGYTF.

This clonotype was counted a few times. The chain employs TRBV18 and TRBJ1-1; D unresolved. The CDR3 covers 13 residues. Trimming removed 2 bases at V and 1 base at J, with 5 bases between. Germline CDR1 KGHSH, CDR2 LQKENI. The CDR3 loop reads CASSPLENTEAFF. The CDR3 DNA follows: TGTGCCAGCTCACCATTGGAGAACACTGAAGCTTTCTTT.

This rearrangement joins TRBV5-6 to TRBJ1-1; D not resolved. The germline V and J ends were trimmed by 2 bases and 5 bases, with 10 bases remaining between them. The length of the CDR3 is 13 residues. CDR1 is SGHDT, CDR2 YYEEEE, per germline. CDR3 in DNA: TGTGCCAGCAGCTTATTCCCGAGAACTGAAGCTTTCTTT. Amino acid sequence: CASSLFPRTEAFF. Drawing the rest from reference TRBV5-6 and TRBJ1-1, the complete variable domain is DAGVTQSPTHLIKTRGQQVTLRCSPKSGHDTVSWYQQALGQGPQFIFQYYEEEERQRGNFPDRFSGHQFPNYSSELNVNALLLGDSALYLCASSLFPRTEAFFGQGTRLTVV.

As concerns this clonotype: A read error may be the cause here, since a much bigger clone is one base away. The chain uses TRBV7-9 and TRBJ2-7; the D gene is possibly TRBD2 (5 bases). The germline CDR1 and CDR2 sequences are SEHNR and FQNEAQ (reference sequence). V lost 5 bases and J lost 7, with 18 bases in between. The length of the CDR3 is 14 residues. CDR3 protein: CASSIGGSQREQYF. As DNA, the CDR3 is TGTGCCAGCAGCATTGGCGGGTCACAGAGGGAGCAGTACTTC.

This clonotype was observed a single time. CDR3 nucleotide sequence: TGTGCCAGCAGCCGCGCCGCAAGTACCTACGAGCAGTACTTC. Translated: CASSRAASTYEQYF. The V and J genes are TRBV7-9 and TRBJ2-7, with unresolved D. The germline V gene has CDR1 SEHNR and CDR2 FQNEAQ (reference sequence). CDR3 length: 14 residues. V dropped 5 bases and J dropped 2 bases, with 13 bases sitting between them.